These T cell receptor beta chains were read from a single sample in a study of regulatory T cells in long-lasting Graves disease. TCRdb called the multiplex PCR reads again in MiXCR, with one record for every CDR3 protein. Among about 290,000 distinct CDR3 sequences, approximately 20% were seen once, and the ten largest hold 56%. Sequences were derived from peripheral blood mononuclear cells (PBMCs), sampled when the disease was refractory, from a patient treated with antithyroid drugs. The source of these receptors is a female donor with Graves disease. Each CDR3 is given with its conserved first and last residue. The D gene is left open where the match is weak. The listing skips clone size in some rows; elsewhere it reads once, few, many or a size class.

v_gene	len	d_gene	j_gene	abundance	CDR3aa	CDR3nt
TRBV2	13	-	TRBJ2-5	many	CASSGEGLETQYF	TGTGCCAGCAGTGGAGAGGGTTTGGAGACCCAGTACTTC
TRBV3-1	14	TRBD2	TRBJ2-7	few	CASSPPGGEGEQYF	TGTGCCAGCAGCCCTCCGGGGGGGGAGGGGGAGCAGTACTTC
TRBV7-2	16	TRBD1	TRBJ2-7	-	CASSLPGGIHTYEQYF	TGTGCCAGCAGCCTACCAGGGGGCATACACACCTACGAGCAGTACTTC
TRBV28	14	TRBD1	TRBJ2-7	-	CASSYLGQAYEQYF	TGTGCCAGCAGTTACCTCGGACAGGCCTACGAGCAGTACTTC
TRBV27	14	-	TRBJ2-7	once	CASRGGPVAYEQYF	TGTGCCAGCAGGGGGGGGCCCGTCGCCTACGAGCAGTACTTC
TRBV7-2	14	-	TRBJ1-6	many	CASSADTNNSPLHF	TGTGCCAGCAGCGCGGACACGAATAATTCACCCCTCCACTTT
TRBV3-1	15	-	TRBJ2-7	few	CASSQVGQGPYEQYF	TGTGCCAGCAGCCAAGTCGGGCAGGGTCCCTACGAGCAGTACTTC
TRBV11-2	14	-	TRBJ2-7	few	CASSLGGKGYEQYF	TGTGCCAGCAGCTTAGGGGGTAAGGGCTACGAGCAGTACTTC
TRBV5-1	15	TRBD1	TRBJ2-7	-	CASSSTGTGGSEQYF	TGCGCCAGCAGCTCTACCGGGACAGGGGGGTCCGAGCAGTACTTC
TRBV27	15	-	TRBJ2-7	many	CASSLEGRTFYEQYF	TGTGCCAGCAGTTTAGAGGGCAGAACCTTCTACGAGCAGTACTTC
TRBV19	14	-	TRBJ2-5	-	CASSLTLYQETQYF	TGTGCCAGTAGTCTCACATTGTACCAAGAGACCCAGTACTTC
TRBV7-2	13	-	TRBJ1-5	few	CASSPVVNQPQHF	TGTGCCAGCAGCCCGGTAGTCAATCAGCCCCAGCATTTT
TRBV7-2	13	-	TRBJ1-6	-	CASNLGLNSPLHF	TGTGCCAGCAACTTAGGGTTGAATTCACCCCTCCACTTT
TRBV7-9	15	TRBD1	TRBJ2-7	many	CASSRFGTGTDEQYF	TGTGCCAGCAGCCGGTTCGGGACAGGGACCGACGAGCAGTACTTC
TRBV20-1	16	TRBD1	TRBJ2-5	many	CSATGTGLGSGETQYF	TGCAGTGCTACCGGGACAGGTTTAGGTTCGGGAGAGACCCAGTACTTC
TRBV27	13	-	TRBJ2-7	many	CASRRGAFYEQYF	TGTGCCAGCAGGAGAGGGGCCTTTTACGAGCAGTACTTC
TRBV12-3/TRBV12-4	15	-	TRBJ1-2	many	CASSLPGGLGYGYTF	TGTGCCAGCAGCCTCCCGGGGGGACTAGGCTATGGCTACACCTTC
TRBV20-1	14	-	TRBJ1-3	many	CSASQGQTGNTIYF	TGCAGTGCTTCCCAGGGGCAAACTGGAAACACCATATATTTT